These T cell receptor beta chains were read from a single sample in a study of blood T cell repertoires in COVID-19. Here immunoSEQ multiplex PCR was the method, and the copy in TCRdb shows in-frame clones only, minus some. This sample has about 15,000 clones, with less than 90% found just once. Sequencing was performed on peripheral blood. The source is a woman between 70 and 85 years old in a cohort sampled during active or convalescent COVID-19. Both conserved end residues are part of each CDR3. D genes are given only for firm matches. The listing skips clone size in some rows; elsewhere it reads once, few, many or a size class.

cdr3_length: 17; j_call: TRBJ2-3; d_call: -; v_call: TRBV24-1; clone_size: -; cdr3_aa: CATSEKQRTVIRDTQYF; cdr3_nt: TGTGCCACCAGTGAGAAGCAAAGGACAGTAATAAGAGATACGCAGTATTTT
cdr3_length: 15; j_call: TRBJ1-5; d_call: TRBD1; v_call: TRBV30; clone_size: -; cdr3_aa: CAWSAGQASNQPQHF; cdr3_nt: TGTGCCTGGAGTGCGGGACAGGCCAGCAATCAGCCCCAGCATTTT
cdr3_length: 12; j_call: TRBJ2-2; d_call: -; v_call: TRBV30; clone_size: once; cdr3_aa: CAWSPRAGELFF; cdr3_nt: TGTGCCTGGAGTCCACGGGCCGGGGAGCTGTTTTTT
cdr3_length: 13; j_call: TRBJ2-1; d_call: -; v_call: TRBV5-1; clone_size: -; cdr3_aa: CASSPLRGFEQFF; cdr3_nt: TGCGCCAGCAGCCCACTTCGGGGGTTTGAGCAGTTCTTC
cdr3_length: 14; j_call: TRBJ2-3; d_call: TRBD2; v_call: TRBV5-6; clone_size: -; cdr3_aa: CASRPAGVPDTQYF; cdr3_nt: TGTGCCAGCAGGCCGGCGGGGGTGCCAGATACGCAGTATTTT
cdr3_length: 14; j_call: TRBJ1-1; d_call: -; v_call: TRBV6-6; clone_size: -; cdr3_aa: CASSLNGQNTEAFF; cdr3_nt: TGTGCCAGCAGCCTAAACGGACAGAACACTGAAGCTTTCTTT
cdr3_length: 14; j_call: TRBJ2-5; d_call: TRBD1; v_call: TRBV5-4; clone_size: -; cdr3_aa: CASSAGQAQETQYF; cdr3_nt: TGTGCCAGCAGCGCGGGACAGGCTCAAGAGACCCAGTACTTC
cdr3_length: 14; j_call: TRBJ1-5; d_call: -; v_call: TRBV5-5; clone_size: -; cdr3_aa: CASSLVHYNQPQHF; cdr3_nt: TGTGCCAGCAGCTTGGTACACTACAATCAGCCCCAGCATTTT
cdr3_length: 15; j_call: TRBJ1-2; d_call: TRBD1; v_call: TRBV19; clone_size: -; cdr3_aa: CASSMNARGDDGYTF; cdr3_nt: TGTGCCAGTAGTATGAATGCCAGGGGGGACGATGGCTACACCTTC
cdr3_length: 16; j_call: TRBJ2-3; d_call: TRBD1; v_call: TRBV24-1; clone_size: -; cdr3_aa: CATSENTGGFTDTQYF; cdr3_nt: TGTGCCACCAGTGAGAATACAGGGGGATTCACAGATACGCAGTATTTT
cdr3_length: 14; j_call: TRBJ2-7; d_call: -; v_call: TRBV6-5; clone_size: -; cdr3_aa: CASSHAGLSYEQYF; cdr3_nt: TGTGCCAGCAGTCACGCAGGCCTCTCCTACGAGCAGTACTTC
cdr3_length: 17; j_call: TRBJ2-4; d_call: -; v_call: TRBV11-2; clone_size: -; cdr3_aa: CASSPRSGGLAKNIQYF; cdr3_nt: TGTGCCAGCAGCCCTAGATCTGGCGGTCTAGCCAAAAACATTCAGTACTTC
cdr3_length: 14; j_call: TRBJ2-1; d_call: TRBD1; v_call: TRBV18; clone_size: -; cdr3_aa: CASSSRTGGDEQFF; cdr3_nt: TGTGCCAGCTCCTCTAGGACAGGGGGCGATGAGCAGTTCTTC
cdr3_length: 13; j_call: TRBJ2-3; d_call: TRBD2; v_call: TRBV19; clone_size: -; cdr3_aa: CASRDYSEDTQYF; cdr3_nt: TGTGCCAGCCGGGACTATTCGGAAGATACGCAGTATTTT
cdr3_length: 16; j_call: TRBJ1-2; d_call: TRBD1; v_call: TRBV19; clone_size: -; cdr3_aa: CASSLDRGQRRDGYTF; cdr3_nt: TGTGCCAGTAGTTTGGACAGGGGGCAAAGGAGGGATGGCTACACCTTC
cdr3_length: 15; j_call: TRBJ1-1; d_call: TRBD1; v_call: TRBV18; clone_size: -; cdr3_aa: CASSPRTGIDTEAFF; cdr3_nt: TGTGCCAGCTCACCACGGACAGGCATCGACACTGAAGCTTTCTTT
cdr3_length: 14; j_call: TRBJ2-3; d_call: -; v_call: TRBV18; clone_size: -; cdr3_aa: CASSLDPPTDTQYF; cdr3_nt: TGTGCCAGCTCACTAGATCCCCCCACAGATACGCAGTATTTT
cdr3_length: 15; j_call: TRBJ2-7; d_call: -; v_call: TRBV27; clone_size: -; cdr3_aa: CASSWGGGAGYEQYF; cdr3_nt: TGTGCCAGCAGTTGGGGTGGGGGGGCTGGCTACGAGCAGTACTTC
cdr3_length: 12; j_call: TRBJ1-1; d_call: -; v_call: TRBV30; clone_size: -; cdr3_aa: CASDRWNTEAFF; cdr3_nt: TGTGCTAGCGACAGGTGGAACACTGAAGCTTTCTTT
cdr3_length: 15; j_call: TRBJ2-7; d_call: -; v_call: TRBV30; clone_size: -; cdr3_aa: CAWSTWGTGRLEQYF; cdr3_nt: TGTGCCTGGAGTACGTGGGGCACTGGACGGCTCGAGCAGTACTTC
cdr3_length: 13; j_call: TRBJ1-1; d_call: -; v_call: TRBV6-5; clone_size: -; cdr3_aa: CASERGLDTEAFF; cdr3_nt: TGTGCCAGCGAAAGGGGGTTGGACACTGAAGCTTTCTTT
cdr3_length: 16; j_call: TRBJ1-2; d_call: TRBD1; v_call: TRBV7-9; clone_size: -; cdr3_aa: CASSPVWDRGENGYTF; cdr3_nt: TGTGCCAGCAGCCCTGTCTGGGACAGGGGGGAGAATGGCTACACCTTC
cdr3_length: 13; j_call: TRBJ2-7; d_call: -; v_call: TRBV30; clone_size: -; cdr3_aa: CAWSALLGYEQYF; cdr3_nt: TGTGCCTGGAGTGCCCTACTAGGTTACGAGCAGTACTTC
cdr3_length: 16; j_call: TRBJ1-2; d_call: -; v_call: TRBV19; clone_size: once; cdr3_aa: CASSILGGIQGDGYTF; cdr3_nt: TGTGCCAGTAGTATCCTCGGGGGGATCCAAGGGGATGGCTACACCTTC
cdr3_length: 14; j_call: TRBJ2-1; d_call: TRBD1; v_call: TRBV5-1; clone_size: -; cdr3_aa: CASSFGGDRVEQFF; cdr3_nt: TGCGCCAGCAGCTTTGGGGGCGACAGGGTTGAGCAGTTCTTC
cdr3_length: 18; j_call: TRBJ2-2; d_call: TRBD2; v_call: TRBV7-2; clone_size: -; cdr3_aa: CASSAGTSGGYNTGELFF; cdr3_nt: TGTGCCAGCAGCGCCGGGACTAGCGGGGGTTACAACACCGGGGAGCTGTTTTTT
cdr3_length: 12; j_call: TRBJ2-1; d_call: -; v_call: TRBV7-9; clone_size: -; cdr3_aa: CASSSYRAEQFF; cdr3_nt: TGTGCCAGCAGCAGCTACAGGGCTGAGCAGTTCTTC
cdr3_length: 18; j_call: TRBJ1-2; d_call: -; v_call: TRBV14; clone_size: -; cdr3_aa: CASSHLYYPDPVNYGYTF; cdr3_nt: TGTGCCAGCAGCCATCTTTACTACCCTGATCCCGTTAACTATGGCTACACCTTC
cdr3_length: 14; j_call: TRBJ2-3; d_call: TRBD1; v_call: TRBV3-1/TRBV3-2; clone_size: -; cdr3_aa: CASSQGQGTDTQYF; cdr3_nt: TGTGCCAGCAGCCAGGGACAGGGGACAGATACGCAGTATTTT
cdr3_length: 12; j_call: TRBJ2-7; d_call: -; v_call: TRBV7-8; clone_size: few; cdr3_aa: CASSLVVYEQYF; cdr3_nt: TGTGCCAGCAGCTTAGTTGTATACGAGCAGTACTTC
cdr3_length: 15; j_call: TRBJ2-7; d_call: -; v_call: TRBV7-9; clone_size: once; cdr3_aa: CASSFPGTRTYEQYF; cdr3_nt: TGTGCCAGCAGCTTTCCCGGGACTCGCACCTACGAGCAGTACTTC
cdr3_length: 15; j_call: TRBJ2-1; d_call: -; v_call: TRBV6-2/TRBV6-3; clone_size: -; cdr3_aa: CASSRTGREIREQFF; cdr3_nt: TGTGCCAGCAGTCGAACAGGGAGGGAAATTCGTGAGCAGTTCTTC
cdr3_length: 15; j_call: TRBJ2-1; d_call: TRBD1; v_call: TRBV27; clone_size: -; cdr3_aa: CASSAGTGRWNEQFF; cdr3_nt: TGTGCCAGCAGTGCCGGGACAGGCCGGTGGAATGAGCAGTTCTTC
cdr3_length: 12; j_call: TRBJ1-1; d_call: -; v_call: TRBV6-5; clone_size: -; cdr3_aa: CASSYSAGKAFF; cdr3_nt: TGTGCCAGCAGTTACAGCGCAGGGAAAGCTTTCTTT
cdr3_length: 14; j_call: TRBJ1-2; d_call: TRBD1; v_call: TRBV10-2; clone_size: -; cdr3_aa: CASSDNRGSYGYTF; cdr3_nt: TGCGCCAGCAGTGACAACAGGGGTTCCTATGGCTACACCTTC
cdr3_length: 15; j_call: TRBJ2-3; d_call: -; v_call: TRBV2; clone_size: -; cdr3_aa: CASSELITSTDTQYF; cdr3_nt: TGTGCCAGCAGTGAACTGATTACTAGCACAGATACGCAGTATTTT
cdr3_length: 14; j_call: TRBJ1-4; d_call: -; v_call: TRBV9; clone_size: once; cdr3_aa: CASSVGAYNEKLFF; cdr3_nt: TGTGCCAGCAGCGTAGGGGCGTATAATGAAAAACTGTTTTTT
cdr3_length: 15; j_call: TRBJ2-1; d_call: TRBD1; v_call: TRBV24-1; clone_size: -; cdr3_aa: CATRGWDSSYNEQFF; cdr3_nt: TGTGCCACCAGGGGGTGGGACAGCTCCTACAATGAGCAGTTCTTC
cdr3_length: 12; j_call: TRBJ2-6; d_call: -; v_call: TRBV27; clone_size: -; cdr3_aa: CASSLGKGALTF; cdr3_nt: TGTGCCAGCAGTTTAGGTAAAGGGGCCCTGACTTTC
cdr3_length: 14; j_call: TRBJ2-5; d_call: TRBD2; v_call: TRBV28; clone_size: once; cdr3_aa: CASTAGDQAETQYF; cdr3_nt: TGTGCCAGCACGGCGGGAGACCAAGCAGAGACCCAGTACTTC
cdr3_length: 15; j_call: TRBJ1-5; d_call: TRBD1; v_call: TRBV6-5; clone_size: medium-sized; cdr3_aa: CASSYSNRGDQPQHF; cdr3_nt: TGTGCCAGCAGTTACTCGAACAGGGGGGATCAGCCCCAGCATTTT
cdr3_length: 16; j_call: TRBJ2-7; d_call: TRBD1; v_call: TRBV11-2; clone_size: -; cdr3_aa: CASSSLSGTASYEQYF; cdr3_nt: TGTGCCAGCAGCTCGCTATCCGGGACAGCCTCCTACGAGCAGTACTTC
cdr3_length: 14; j_call: TRBJ1-4; d_call: -; v_call: TRBV30; clone_size: -; cdr3_aa: CAWSVKGKREKLFF; cdr3_nt: TGTGCCTGGAGTGTAAAGGGGAAACGGGAAAAACTGTTTTTT
cdr3_length: 11; j_call: TRBJ2-7; d_call: -; v_call: TRBV30; clone_size: -; cdr3_aa: CAWNYKLEQYF; cdr3_nt: TGTGCCTGGAACTACAAGCTCGAGCAGTACTTC
cdr3_length: 16; j_call: TRBJ2-1; d_call: TRBD2; v_call: TRBV5-1; clone_size: -; cdr3_aa: CASSLAGLAELNEQFF; cdr3_nt: TGCGCCAGCAGCTTGGCCGGACTAGCGGAACTTAATGAGCAGTTCTTC
cdr3_length: 15; j_call: TRBJ2-7; d_call: TRBD2; v_call: TRBV18; clone_size: -; cdr3_aa: CASSPTSGGSYEQYF; cdr3_nt: TGTGCCAGCTCACCGACTAGCGGGGGGTCCTACGAGCAGTACTTC
cdr3_length: 16; j_call: TRBJ1-3; d_call: -; v_call: TRBV3-1/TRBV3-2; clone_size: -; cdr3_aa: CASSLPGRVSGNTIYF; cdr3_nt: TGTGCCAGCAGCCTCCCGGGCAGGGTGTCTGGAAACACCATATATTTT
cdr3_length: 17; j_call: TRBJ2-3; d_call: -; v_call: TRBV29-1; clone_size: -; cdr3_aa: CSVEASGGPFLTDTQYF; cdr3_nt: TGCAGCGTTGAAGCCTCAGGGGGGCCCTTTCTCACAGATACGCAGTATTTT
cdr3_length: 15; j_call: TRBJ1-2; d_call: -; v_call: TRBV5-1; clone_size: -; cdr3_aa: CASSTMTASNYGYTF; cdr3_nt: TGCGCCAGCAGCACAATGACAGCTTCTAACTATGGCTACACCTTC
cdr3_length: 16; j_call: TRBJ1-2; d_call: TRBD1; v_call: TRBV4-1; clone_size: -; cdr3_aa: CASSQEGAGGSYGYTF; cdr3_nt: TGCGCCAGCAGCCAAGAGGGGGCAGGGGGCAGCTATGGCTACACCTTC